This entry lists 21 T cell receptor beta chains sequenced from one sample in a study of OX40 agonist ivuxolimab in advanced cancers. Here immunoSEQ multiplex PCR was the method, and the copy in TCRdb shows in-frame clones only, minus some. The table has some 150,000 clones, approximately 94% seen once; the top ten hold approximately 0.93%. Sequencing was performed on CD4+ or CD8+ T cells sorted from blood, taken in a trial of the OX40 agonist ivuxolimab. All receptors derive from an adult with an advanced solid tumor such as melanoma, head and neck, liver or kidney cancer.

The gene calls are TRBV5-1 and TRBJ2-7, with 13 bases aligning to TRBD2. This CDR3 has 17 amino acids. V lost 4 bases to trimming and J lost 0 bases; unmatched junction nucleotides: 7. Per the germline V gene, CDR1 is SGHRS and CDR2 is YFSETQ. As DNA, the CDR3 is TGCGCCAGCAGCCCCGGACTAGCGGGAGCTATCTCCTACGAGCAGTACTTC. This gives the protein CASSPGLAGAISYEQYF.

This clone was counted a few times. This rearrangement joins TRBV30 to TRBJ1-1; D ambiguous. The CDR3 contains 15 residues. Trimming cost V 0 bases and J 0 bases, with 11 bases left between them. The germline V gene encodes CDR1 GTSNPN and CDR2 SVGIG (reference sequence). DNA for the CDR3: TGTGCCTGGAGTGTACGGCTCAGTTTGAACACTGAAGCTTTCTTT. This sequence encodes CAWSVRLSLNTEAFF.

This clone was recorded once. The gene calls are TRBV6-5 and TRBJ1-3; D gene uncertain. CDR1 and CDR2 from the germline V gene are MNHEY and SVGAGI. This CDR3 region has 13 residues. Trimming cost V 5 bases and J 1 base, with 6 bases left between them. The CDR3 DNA sequence: TGTGCCAGCAGTGGGGAGTCTGGAAACACCATATATTTT. Protein sequence: CASSGESGNTIYF.

The genes are TRBV9 and TRBJ2-5, with TRBD2 as a possible D gene (5 bases). Germline V gene lookup returns CDR1 SGDLS and CDR2 YYNGEE. CDR3 length: 14 amino acids. V was trimmed by 0 bases and J by 5 bases, leaving 11 bases between them. CDR3 sequence (DNA): TGTGCCAGCAGCGTAGAGGTGGAGGCCGAGACCCAGTACTTC. This gives the protein CASSVEVEAETQYF. Full variable domain (remainder filled in from reference TRBV9 and TRBJ2-5): DSGVTQTPKHLITATGQRVTLRCSPRSGDLSVYWYQQSLDQGLQFLIQYYNGEERAKGNILERFSAQQFPDLHSELNLSSLELGDSALYFCASSVEVEAETQYFGPGTRLLVL.

The gene calls are TRBV13 and TRBJ2-1, with TRBD2 identical over 11 bases. CDR1 and CDR2 (germline): PRHDT, FYEKMQ (reference sequence). The CDR3 contains 16 residues. The ends lost 3 bases at V and 6 bases at J; junction bases unmatched: 7. This CDR3 reads CASSFEGLAALNEQFF. Written as DNA, the CDR3 is TGTGCCAGCAGCTTCGAGGGACTAGCGGCCCTCAATGAGCAGTTCTTC.

CDR3 amino acids: CASSSLTRTDTQYF. The CDR3, as DNA: TGTGCCAGCAGTTCCCTGACTCGCACAGATACGCAGTATTTT. This rearrangement joins TRBV6-5 to TRBJ2-3; D uncertain. Germline V gene data show CDR1 as MNHEY and CDR2 as SVGAGI. There are 14 residues in the CDR3. V lost 4 bases and J lost 1, with 9 bases in between.

In its sample, this clone was seen a few times. The chain employs TRBV18 and TRBJ1-1, with D maybe TRBD1 (5 bases). Germline assignment: CDR1 KGHSH and CDR2 LQKENI. This CDR3 spans 14 amino acids. Trimming stripped 4 bases from V and 0 bases from J, with 9 bases between. CDR3 protein: CASSRGTMNTEAFF. The CDR3 DNA reads as TGTGCCAGCTCACGAGGGACCATGAACACTGAAGCTTTCTTT.

The chain joins TRBV4-3 to TRBJ2-1; D may correspond to TRBD1 or TRBD2 (5 bases each). Germline V gene data show CDR1 as LGHNA and CDR2 as YSLEER. CDR3 length: 13 residues. V was clipped by 4 bases and J by 9 bases, with 13 bases between them. CDR3 protein: CASSPLTGTEQFF. As DNA, the CDR3 is TGCGCCAGCAGCCCCCTGACCGGGACTGAGCAGTTCTTC.

This chain uses TRBV6-5 with TRBJ2-7, with D tentatively TRBD1 or TRBD2 (5 bases each). Per germline, CDR1 MNHEY and CDR2 SVGAGI. V lost 5 bases and J 3 bases, leaving 11 bases between the germline ends. The CDR3 sequence is 13 residues long. The CDR3 sequence: CASSLGRYYEQYF. Here the CDR3 DNA reads TGTGCCAGCAGTCTGGGACGGTACTACGAGCAGTACTTC.

This clone turned up a few times. The chain employs TRBV19 and TRBJ1-5; no reliable D call. The CDR3 sequence is 15 residues long. Trimming took 6 bases from V and 7 from J, leaving 19 bases between them. The germline gives CDR1 LNHDA, CDR2 SQIVND (reference sequence). The CDR3 reads CASREGPRVWQPQHF. CDR3 DNA: TGTGCCAGTAGAGAGGGCCCACGCGTCTGGCAGCCCCAGCATTTT.

The chain uses TRBV4-3 and TRBJ2-1; a possible D gene is TRBD2 (6 bases). The germline CDR1 and CDR2 sequences are LGHNA and YSLEER. V dropped 0 bases and J dropped 10 bases, with 16 bases sitting between them. CDR3 size: 15 residues. The CDR3 loop reads CASSQEEGLAGEQFF. The CDR3 nucleotides read TGCGCCAGCAGCCAAGAGGAGGGCTTGGCAGGGGAGCAGTTCTTC.

The chain couples TRBV5-4 to TRBJ1-4; D is perhaps TRBD1 (5 bases). The CDR3 contains 15 residues. In germline, CDR1 is SGHNT, CDR2 YYREEE (reference sequence). Trimming left V 5 bases short and J 0 bases short, with 11 bases between. CDR3 protein: CASRLGTATNEKLFF. As DNA, the CDR3 is TGTGCCAGCAGGCTAGGGACTGCAACTAATGAAAAACTGTTTTTT.

J is TRBJ1-5 and V is TRBV7-2; no firm D call. Germline lookup yields CDR1 SGHTA and CDR2 FQGNSA. This CDR3 spans 14 amino acids. Trimming stripped 3 bases from V and 3 bases from J, with 9 bases between. CDR3 coding DNA: TGTGCCAGCAGCTTGTTGGATTTCAATCAGCCCCAGCATTTT. It is translated as CASSLLDFNQPQHF.

The gene calls are TRBV23-1 and TRBJ2-4; D is tentatively TRBD1 or TRBD2 (5 bases each). TRBV23-1 is designated an ORF whose function remains uncertain. V lost 0 bases, J lost 3 bases, and 12 bases lay in between. The CDR3 covers 16 residues. The CDR3 here is CASSQSEGRVKNIQYF. In DNA form, the CDR3 reads TGCGCCAGCAGTCAATCAGAGGGGAGAGTCAAAAACATTCAGTACTTC.

This clone was seen a single time. This chain links TRBV27 with TRBJ2-3; TRBD2 might be the D (5 bases). Trimming took 8 bases from V and 3 from J, leaving 9 bases between them. The CDR3 consists of 12 residues. From germline, CDR1 is MNHEY and CDR2 SMNVEV (reference sequence). The DNA for the CDR3 is TGTGCCAGCTGGGAGTCTACAGATACGCAGTATTTT. Translation: CASWESTDTQYF.

The V and J genes are TRBV18 and TRBJ2-7; weak D call: TRBD1 (6 bases). The CDR3 spans 14 residues. The germline V and J ends were trimmed by 3 bases and 1 base, with 10 bases remaining between them. In germline, CDR1 is KGHSH, CDR2 LQKENI. Written as DNA, the CDR3 is TGTGCCAGCTCACCCCGGACAGATTCCTACGAGCAGTACTTC. It specifies CASSPRTDSYEQYF.

This clone was counted between two and nine times. The CDR3 is CASSLLSNQPQHF. The CDR3 region has the DNA TGTGCCAGCAGCTTACTTAGCAATCAGCCCCAGCATTTT. The chain joins TRBV7-9 to TRBJ1-5, with unresolved D. Germline CDR1 is SEHNR and CDR2 is FQNEAQ (reference sequence). V lost 2 bases, J lost 0 bases, and 2 bases lay in between. This CDR3 contains 13 residues. Full variable domain (missing parts from reference TRBV7-9 and TRBJ1-5): DTGVSQNPRHKITKRGQNVTFRCDPISEHNRLYWYRQTLGQGPEFLTYFQNEAQLEKSRLLSDRFSAERPKGSFSTLEIQRTEQGDSAMYLCASSLLSNQPQHFGDGTRLSIL.

The J gene is TRBJ2-5, the V gene TRBV7-2, with 8 bases identical to TRBD1. Germline values: CDR1 SGHTA, CDR2 FQGNSA. CDR3 length: 14 amino acids. With 5 bases clipped from V and 4 bases from J, the junction kept 6 bases outside the gene matches. Here the CDR3 reads CASSRQGARETQYF. The CDR3 coding sequence is TGTGCCAGCAGCCGGCAGGGGGCCAGAGAGACCCAGTACTTC.

This chain connects TRBV7-2 to TRBJ1-1; TRBD1 matches 8 bases. Germline-derived CDR1 and CDR2 are SGHTA and FQGNSA. J was trimmed by 2 bases and V by 5 bases; bases with no gene match: 7. The CDR3 is 15 residues long. The CDR3 nucleotides are TGTGCCAGCAGCGTATGGACAGGGAAAAACACTGAAGCTTTCTTT. Its protein product is CASSVWTGKNTEAFF.

The chain has TRBV6-5 and TRBJ1-1; 7 bases match TRBD1. The junction had 7 bases not matched to a gene; V was cut back by 8 bases and J by 4 bases. Germline CDR1 is MNHEY and CDR2 is SVGAGI. The CDR3 has 13 amino acids. The CDR3 spells CASGPPGGTEAFF. As DNA, the CDR3 is TGTGCCAGCGGACCCCCAGGGGGCACTGAAGCTTTCTTT.

The chain recombines TRBV29-1 with TRBJ2-5, with 11 bases lining up with TRBD2. The J call may be incorrect, as the DNA end agrees better with TRBJ2-7. Germline V CDR1 and CDR2: SQVTM, ANQGSEA. This CDR3 region has 14 residues. The CDR3 reads CSVTTGTSGYEQYF. CDR3 sequence (DNA): TGCAGCGTCACGACCGGGACTAGCGGATACGAGCAGTACTTC.